This T cell receptor beta chain is from a study of OX40 agonist ivuxolimab in advanced cancers. About the research overall: The study gave patients intravenous ivuxolimab at 0.01 to 10 mg/kg every 2 weeks.

This clone was recorded once. The CDR3 is 15 residues long. The V and J ends lost 5 bases and 2 bases, in that order; junction bases with no gene match: 6. Profiled with immunoSEQ multiplex PCR; TCRdb holds only in-frame clones, not every one. Here the sample spans under 8,000 clones, 79% being singletons. Here the sequenced sample was CD4+ or CD8+ T cells sorted from blood, taken in a trial of the OX40 agonist ivuxolimab. V gene TRBV6-7 combines with J gene TRBJ2-1; 7 bases agree with TRBD2. TRBV6-7 is treated as an ORF (open reading frame) with a function not yet certain. This TCR was recovered from an adult with an advanced solid tumor such as melanoma, head and neck, liver or kidney cancer. Here the CDR3 reads CASSIAGAAYNEQFF. The CDR3 DNA reads TGTGCCAGCAGTATCGCGGGAGCGGCCTACAATGAGCAGTTCTTC.